One TCR beta chain is described in this entry. Its specificity is not known. The study sequenced TCR beta in blood CD8+ and CD4+ T cells. Controls were healthy donors (matched for age and sex). The data are from a study of CD8 T cells in Susac syndrome. General study points: The study's TCR sequencing and HLA analysis drew on a certain number of individuals. That number was acknowledged as relatively small.

When the RNA was reverse transcribed, random hexamers were used with an input of roughly 0.5 to 1 ug. Amplification of TCR beta CDR3 was carried out by immunoSEQ multiplex PCR, which covered 54 Vbeta and 13 Jbeta segments. TCRdb passed the immunoSEQ multiplex PCR reads through MiXCR, listing each CDR3 protein once. The table has 150,000 to 200,000 distinct CDR3 sequences, 90% to 95% seen once. The receptor was derived from a human donor in good health. Sequencing used CD4+ T cells from PBMCs.

CDR3 DNA: TGTGCCAGCAGCGTAGAACCGAACAATGAGCAGTTCTTC. This gives the protein CASSVEPNNEQFF. The chain carries TRBV9 and TRBJ2-1; no firm D call. The CDR3 has 13 residues. CDR1 SGDLS and CDR2 YYNGEE come from the germline V gene. Trimming took 0 bases from V and 5 from J, leaving 6 bases between them.